This T cell receptor beta chain appears in the sequencing data of a study of CD4+ T cells in melanoma. The ends were cut back, 6 bases at V and 0 bases at J, with 6 bases in the middle. Germline-derived CDR1 and CDR2 are SNHLY and FYNNEI. The CDR3 consists of 14 residues. Whole-study findings and limits: A reported correlation linked neoantigen-specific CD4+ T cells to CD8+, macrophage and B cell function.

With regard to this clone: The antigen is not known.

This table comes from immunoSEQ multiplex PCR, and its TCRdb copy is limited to in-frame clones, with some not included. The table includes about 11,000 clones, around 69% detected once. The V and J genes are TRBV2 and TRBJ2-6; no clear D gene. The source of this sequence is a human donor with melanoma. Material: cells from a culture (not recorded whether cultured in vitro). The CDR3 DNA sequence: TGTGCCAGCAGGGACGGCTCTGGGGCCAACGTCCTGACTTTC. Protein sequence: CASRDGSGANVLTF.